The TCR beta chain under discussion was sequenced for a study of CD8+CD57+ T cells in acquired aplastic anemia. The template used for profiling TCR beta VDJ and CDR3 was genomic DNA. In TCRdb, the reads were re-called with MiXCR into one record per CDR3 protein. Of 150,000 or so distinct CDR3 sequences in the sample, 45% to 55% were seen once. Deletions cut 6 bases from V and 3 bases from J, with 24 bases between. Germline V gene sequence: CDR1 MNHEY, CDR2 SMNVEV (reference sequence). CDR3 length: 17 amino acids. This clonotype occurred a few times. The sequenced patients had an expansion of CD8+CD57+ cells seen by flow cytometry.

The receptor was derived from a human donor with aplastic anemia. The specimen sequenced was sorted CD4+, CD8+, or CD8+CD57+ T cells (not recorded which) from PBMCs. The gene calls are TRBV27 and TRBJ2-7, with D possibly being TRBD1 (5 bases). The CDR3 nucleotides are TGTGCCAGCAGGATGCAGGGAAACCCCGTACCGGGCTACGAGCAGTACTTC. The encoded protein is CASRMQGNPVPGYEQYF.